Included here is one T cell receptor beta chain sequence, with context. The CDR3 extends over 16 amino acids. This specimen comes from a study of blood T cell repertoires in COVID-19. Study context: Before being deemed recovered, Cohort 3 donors had two negative PCRs, clearance, or symptom resolution.

Clones were read by immunoSEQ multiplex PCR, and TCRdb kept only the in-frame ones, dropping some. The table records over 250,000 clones, approximately 90% of them present only once. Participants were placed into cohorts based on the clinical history they reported. Sequenced material: PBMCs or T cells enriched from blood (not recorded which). The rearrangement joins TRBV21-1 to TRBJ2-7; the table assigns TRBD1, which was not confirmed against the DNA. TRBV21-1 is marked as a pseudogene. The clonotype was recovered from a woman aged 55-70 years in a cohort exposed to, infected with or recovered from COVID-19 (not recorded which). This CDR3 reads CASSKRDRGIFYEQYF. Written as DNA, the CDR3 is TGTGCCAGCAGCAAGCGGGACAGGGGGATATTTTACGAGCAGTACTTC.